This TCR beta chain stems from a study of human T cells and chemical hapten exposure. As for the study in general: Across the whole study, which lasted about 23 weeks, patients were given diphenylcyclopropenone on the scalp once a week. Patients, predominantly female, presented with alopecia areata, totalis or universalis.

Germline V gives CDR1 SGHAT, CDR2 FQDESV (reference sequence). The CDR3 length is 14 residues. V dropped 3 bases and J dropped 4 bases, with 11 bases sitting between them. A single record per CDR3 protein comes from TCRdb applying MiXCR to the RACE reads. Here the sample spans roughly 200,000 distinct CDR3 sequences, more than 20% being singletons. With respect to this clonotype: Its target is unknown.

Whole-study findings and limits: Each of the donors had alopecia, so their immune responses may not resemble those of healthy people. In comparison with controls, expanded TCRs gave rise to a significantly larger number of large CDR3 similarity clusters.

As to time point: patch test 3, about 24 weeks after DPC sensitization. The sample's treatment: therapeutic diphenylcyclopropenone sensitization with weekly scalp DPC. This clonotype was sampled from a woman aged 40 to 55 with alopecia areata. Some clones in this sample may be carry-over from other donors' samples. The input for sequencing was whole blood, taken in connection with sensitization to the hapten diphenylcyclopropenone (DPC). The chain recombines TRBV11-1 with TRBJ2-3, with D perhaps given as TRBD1 or TRBD2 (6 bases each). This CDR3 is CASSFAGHSDTQYF. CDR3 coding DNA: TGTGCCAGCAGCTTCGCGGGACATTCAGATACGCAGTATTTT.